These T cell receptor beta chains were read from a single sample in a study of PD-1 blockade in classical Hodgkin lymphoma. TCRdb's copy holds only in-frame clones and misses some; the assay was immunoSEQ multiplex PCR. The sample carries approximately 21,000 clones, roughly 80% recorded once. The specimen was CD8+ T cells from blood, collected before the fourth cycle of nivolumab. These receptors were obtained from a human donor with classical Hodgkin lymphoma. The CDR3 runs from the conserved cysteine through the conserved F or W. Each record gives: J gene, D gene, V gene, clone size, CDR3 DNA, CDR3 protein. D genes are given only for firm matches. Size values are once, few and many counts, or a class for expanded clones, and some rows have none.

J: TRBJ2-7; D: NA; V: TRBV29-1; size: NA; DNA: TGCAGCGTTGAAGTGGGGCAGGGTTACGAGCAGTACTTC; CDR3: CSVEVGQGYEQYF
J: TRBJ2-2; D: NA; V: TRBV29-1; size: NA; DNA: TGCAGCGTTTTGGGGGTCGCCGGGGAGCTGTTTTTT; CDR3: CSVLGVAGELFF
J: TRBJ1-4; D: NA; V: TRBV9; size: few; DNA: TGTGCCAGCAGCGTTTCCAGGGTTGGAAATGAAAAACTGTTTTTT; CDR3: CASSVSRVGNEKLFF
J: TRBJ2-2; D: TRBD1; V: TRBV6-1; size: NA; DNA: TGTGCCAGCAGTCAAGGACAGGGAGGAGGCGGGGAGCTGTTTTTT; CDR3: CASSQGQGGGGELFF
J: TRBJ1-5; D: TRBD1; V: TRBV7-9; size: NA; DNA: TGTGCCAGCAGCTCGACAGGGAGCAATCAGCCCCAGCATTTT; CDR3: CASSSTGSNQPQHF
J: TRBJ2-7; D: NA; V: TRBV5-4; size: NA; DNA: TGTGCCAGCAGCTTAGGGGTGGGGTACGACGAGCAGTACTTC; CDR3: CASSLGVGYDEQYF
J: TRBJ1-4; D: NA; V: TRBV4-2; size: NA; DNA: TGTGCCAGCAGCCCACATGGGACGATTAAAGATAGGACAGAATTTAATGAAAAACTGTTTTTT; CDR3: CASSPHGTIKDRTEFNEKLFF
J: TRBJ1-5; D: NA; V: TRBV10-3; size: once; DNA: TGTGCCATCAGTGAGTCATTCCCTGACAGTCATCAGCCCCAGCATTTT; CDR3: CAISESFPDSHQPQHF
J: TRBJ1-1; D: NA; V: TRBV19; size: few; DNA: TGTGCCAGTAGTATCCCCAACACTGAAGCTTTCTTT; CDR3: CASSIPNTEAFF
J: TRBJ1-1; D: NA; V: TRBV11-3; size: NA; DNA: TGTGCCAGCAGCTTAGGCTGGGGACGGGGCGTTGAAGCTTTCTTT; CDR3: CASSLGWGRGVEAFF
J: TRBJ1-1; D: NA; V: TRBV27; size: NA; DNA: TGTGCCAGCAGTTTCTTGCAGGGGCTCACTGAAGCTTTCTTT; CDR3: CASSFLQGLTEAFF
J: TRBJ2-7; D: NA; V: TRBV28; size: NA; DNA: TGTGCCAGCAGTTTGGCAGGGTCGAGCTCCTACGAGCAGTACTTC; CDR3: CASSLAGSSSYEQYF
J: TRBJ1-1; D: NA; V: TRBV19; size: few; DNA: TGTGCCAGTAGTAGGGGCATTAACACTGAAGCTTTCTTT; CDR3: CASSRGINTEAFF
J: TRBJ1-1; D: NA; V: TRBV27; size: NA; DNA: TGTGCCAGCAGGGGCGGGGTGAACACTGAAGCTTTCTTT; CDR3: CASRGGVNTEAFF
J: TRBJ2-1; D: NA; V: TRBV14; size: NA; DNA: TGTGCCAGCAGCCACTGGACTAACTCCTACAATGAGCAGTTCTTC; CDR3: CASSHWTNSYNEQFF
J: TRBJ2-7; D: NA; V: TRBV6-1; size: NA; DNA: TGTGCCAGCAGTCCCGGGACCTACGAGCAGTACTTC; CDR3: CASSPGTYEQYF
J: TRBJ2-7; D: NA; V: TRBV7-9; size: NA; DNA: TGTGCCAGCACCCCGAGGGGATACGAGCAGTACTTC; CDR3: CASTPRGYEQYF
J: TRBJ2-5; D: NA; V: TRBV28; size: NA; DNA: TGTGCCAGCAGTCCTCGGATCAATCTATGGACCCAGTACTTC; CDR3: CASSPRINLWTQYF
J: TRBJ1-6; D: NA; V: TRBV5-4; size: NA; DNA: TGTGCCAGCAGCTTGGATCCTAATTCACCCCTCCACTTT; CDR3: CASSLDPNSPLHF
J: TRBJ2-7; D: NA; V: TRBV21-1; size: NA; DNA: TGTGCCAGCAGCACACGACACCGGGAGCATTACGAGCAGTACTTC; CDR3: CASSTRHREHYEQYF
J: TRBJ1-1; D: NA; V: TRBV9; size: NA; DNA: TGTGCCAGCAGCGTAGGCTGGGGCACTGAAGCTTTCTTT; CDR3: CASSVGWGTEAFF
J: TRBJ2-3; D: TRBD2; V: TRBV7-6; size: NA; DNA: TGTGCCAGCAGCGAAATAGGGACTAGCGGGGTAGCAGATACGCAGTATTTT; CDR3: CASSEIGTSGVADTQYF
J: TRBJ2-1; D: NA; V: TRBV5-6; size: NA; DNA: TGTGCCAGCAGCTCACAAACCAATGAGCAGTTCTTC; CDR3: CASSSQTNEQFF
J: TRBJ1-1; D: TRBD1; V: TRBV15; size: NA; DNA: TGTGCCACCAGCACCCAGACAGGGCCCAACACTGAAGCTTTCTTT; CDR3: CATSTQTGPNTEAFF
J: TRBJ1-3; D: NA; V: TRBV9; size: NA; DNA: TGTGCCAGCAGCGTCCTGGGCTCTTCTGGAAACACCATATATTTT; CDR3: CASSVLGSSGNTIYF
J: TRBJ2-7; D: TRBD1; V: TRBV25-1; size: NA; DNA: TGTGCCAGCAGGGAAACAGGGGATGGCGAGCAGTACTTC; CDR3: CASRETGDGEQYF
J: TRBJ1-6; D: NA; V: TRBV21-1; size: few; DNA: TGTGCCAGCAGCAATGGGATGGGACAGGGACCCTCCTATAATTCACCCCTCCACTTT; CDR3: CASSNGMGQGPSYNSPLHF